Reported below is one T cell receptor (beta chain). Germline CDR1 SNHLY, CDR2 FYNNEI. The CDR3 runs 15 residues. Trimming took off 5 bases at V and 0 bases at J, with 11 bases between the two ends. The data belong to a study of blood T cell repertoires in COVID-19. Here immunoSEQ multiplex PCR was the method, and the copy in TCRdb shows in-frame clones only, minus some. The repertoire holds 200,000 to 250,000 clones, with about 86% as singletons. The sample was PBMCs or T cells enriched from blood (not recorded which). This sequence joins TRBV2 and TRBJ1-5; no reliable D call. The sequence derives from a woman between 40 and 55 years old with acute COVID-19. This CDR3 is CASSPDINSNQPQHF. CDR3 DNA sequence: TGTGCCAGCAGTCCCGACATTAATAGCAATCAGCCCCAGCATTTT.